What follows describes a single T cell receptor (beta chain). Produced via immunoSEQ multiplex PCR; TCRdb's table is partial and in-frame only. In the table there are 45,000 to 60,000 clones, 80% to 90% of which are singletons. There are 13 residues in the CDR3. The V gene's germline CDR1 is SGHRS and CDR2 YFSETQ. The V and J ends lost 2 bases and 2 bases, in that order; junction bases with no gene match: 1. The data were taken from a study of T cell changes during pregnancy in multiple sclerosis. The sequencing used CD8+ T cells from peripheral blood mononuclear cells, collected in the second trimester of pregnancy. The chain links TRBV5-1 to TRBJ2-7; 7 bases are a match to TRBD2. The TCR comes from a female donor with multiple sclerosis, enrolled in a pregnancy study. This CDR3 is CASSLAGTYEQYF. Here the CDR3 DNA reads TGCGCCAGCAGCTTAGCGGGGACCTACGAGCAGTACTTC.